A selection of T cell receptor beta chains follows, all from one sample in a study of blood T cell repertoires in COVID-19. Method: immunoSEQ multiplex PCR; TCRdb's copy keeps in-frame clones and lacks some. The sample consists of nearly 200,000 clones, 88% of them appearing once. The sequenced sample was peripheral blood. The receptor set was obtained from a woman aged 40 to 50 who had recovered from COVID-19. The conserved cysteine and the conserved F or W are not part of the CDR3 here. Fields, in order: J gene, V gene, CDR3 protein.

TRBJ2-2 | TRBV19 | ASSSHQTGVTGELF
TRBJ2-7 | TRBV20-1 | SASVPSPGTGSYEQY
TRBJ1-2 | TRBV5-1 | ASSQTGNYGYT
TRBJ1-2 | TRBV30 | AWGDRPYGYT
TRBJ1-1 | TRBV5-1 | ASSLTGQGYEAF
TRBJ1-5 | TRBV4-3 | ASSPDRNQPQH
TRBJ2-3 | TRBV7-2 | ASSFGTLSTDTQY
TRBJ2-3 | TRBV2 | ASSEGTSGSTDTQY
TRBJ2-3 | TRBV28 | ASSLAGTPGDTQY
TRBJ2-5 | TRBV11-3 | ASSSGLAELQETQY
TRBJ1-2 | TRBV27 | ASSSQSQGSGYT
TRBJ2-5 | TRBV14 | ASSLGDFGTQY
TRBJ2-1 | TRBV25-1 | ASSEKDRRISYNEQF
TRBJ2-2 | TRBV2 | ASTRSENTGELF
TRBJ1-5 | TRBV6-6 | ASSRGQGSNQPQH
TRBJ2-2 | TRBV24-1 | ATSAQRGVDTGELF
TRBJ2-7 | TRBV6-6 | ATTGPQGVEQY
TRBJ1-1 | TRBV21-1 | ASSKEGTRNTEAF
TRBJ2-1 | TRBV18 | ASSLVEAGVRGEQF
TRBJ2-2 | TRBV6-2/TRBV6-3 | ASSVRGNTGELF
TRBJ2-1 | TRBV13 | ASSGRDWHNEQF
TRBJ2-7 | TRBV19 | ASSIGQGGYEQY